What follows is one TCR beta chain and its context. The antigen is unknown. The sample comes from a study of OX40 agonist ivuxolimab in advanced cancers. The CDR3 runs to 15 residues. Germline V gene lookup returns CDR1 MRHNA and CDR2 SNTAGT. Losses at the gene ends were 3 bases for V and 3 bases for J; bases not matched to a gene: 2. Blood got drawn at baseline, again on cycle 4 day 1, and then on cycle 7 day 1. The assay was immunoSEQ multiplex PCR, and TCRdb's table has in-frame clones only and misses some. The sample carries 60,000 to 70,000 clones, 75% to 85% recorded once. Study outcomes and limitations: Doses of 0.1 to 3.0 mg/kg were accompanied by clonal expansion of CD4+ and CD8+ blood T cells by week 6.

The sequence derives from an adult with an advanced solid tumor such as melanoma, head and neck, liver or kidney cancer. The chain couples TRBV6-4 to TRBJ1-3; 10 bases align to TRBD1. Sequences were derived from CD4+ or CD8+ T cells sorted from blood, sampled in a trial of the OX40 agonist ivuxolimab. As DNA, the CDR3 is TGTGCCAGCAGTGATCGGACAGGGGGTGGAAACACCATATATTTT. Translating gives CASSDRTGGGNTIYF.